The present TCR beta chain was sequenced within a study of blood T cell repertoires in COVID-19. Study background: The origin of the acute and convalescent COVID-19 samples was the United States, Italy and Spain. PBMCs, B-cell-depleted T cells, or T cells provided the cDNA or gDNA that made up the material.

This clone was seen a handful of times. Method: immunoSEQ multiplex PCR; TCRdb's copy keeps in-frame clones and lacks some. Of around 130,000 clones in the sample, 65% to 90% were seen once. Germline CDR1 and CDR2: SQVTM and ANQGSEA. The CDR3 totals 14 residues. Unmatched junction bases numbered 3, after V lost 7 bases and J lost 0 bases. Donors were grouped by their self-reported clinical history. Recovery meant two consecutive negative NP/OP PCR tests, professional clearance, or resolved symptoms. The chain is built from TRBV29-1 and TRBJ1-1, with 12 bases identical to TRBD1. Sequenced input: PBMCs or T cells enriched from blood (not recorded which). The receptor's source is a woman aged 50 to 60 who had recovered from COVID-19. In DNA form, the CDR3 reads TGCAGCGCCGGGACAGGGGGCCTGAACACTGAAGCTTTCTTT. The encoded protein is CSAGTGGLNTEAFF.